These T cell receptor beta chains were read from a single sample in a study of blood T cell repertoires in COVID-19. Profiled with immunoSEQ multiplex PCR; TCRdb holds only in-frame clones, not every one. The table lists some 250,000 clones, about 90% of them singletons. Source material: PBMCs or T cells enriched from blood (not recorded which). All receptors come from a human donor in a cohort exposed to, infected with or recovered from COVID-19 (not recorded which). The donor label of this sample is uncertain. The CDR3 runs from the conserved cysteine through the conserved F or W. D genes are given only for firm matches. Clone size is shown for a subset of rows, as once, few, many or a class of expanded clone.

TRBD1	.	TRBV30	TRBJ1-6	TGTGCCTGGGGGTGGGCAGGGGGCAATTCACCCCTCCACTTT	CAWGWAGGNSPLHF
.	.	TRBV19	TRBJ1-1	TGTGCCAGTAGTACCGGGGTGGTGAACACTGAAGCTTTCTTT	CASSTGVVNTEAFF
.	.	TRBV19	TRBJ1-1	TGTGCCAGTAGTGGATCCCCACAGGGTAGGGGTATTTCGGACACTGAAGCTTTCTTT	CASSGSPQGRGISDTEAFF
TRBD1	.	TRBV6-5	TRBJ1-3	TGTGCCAGCAGGCCTGGACAGGGGTCGGGAAACACCATATATTTT	CASRPGQGSGNTIYF
.	.	TRBV12-3/TRBV12-4	TRBJ2-5	TGTGCCAGCAGCGGACTGGGAGGAGAGACCCAGTACTTC	CASSGLGGETQYF
.	.	TRBV7-9	TRBJ1-3	TGTGCCAGCAGCTTAGCATCGAGGGAAAGCACCATATATTTT	CASSLASRESTIYF
TRBD1	.	TRBV6-4	TRBJ1-5	TGTGCCAGCAGTGACGTATCACAGGGGGCCCAGCCCCAGCATTTT	CASSDVSQGAQPQHF
TRBD1	.	TRBV7-9	TRBJ1-1	TGTGCCAGCAGCTCTCCGGGACAGGGGGCAATGGGTAGTGGCACTGAAGCTTTCTTT	CASSSPGQGAMGSGTEAFF
TRBD1	.	TRBV2	TRBJ1-2	TGTGCCAGCAGTGCCTACAGGGGGCACAACTATGGCTACACCTTC	CASSAYRGHNYGYTF
.	few	TRBV7-3	TRBJ1-2	TGTGCCAGCAGCTTAAGAGATTCTAACTATGGCTACACCTTC	CASSLRDSNYGYTF
TRBD1	once	TRBV11-2	TRBJ1-6	TGTGCCAGCAGCCCACCCGGGGGGGGACAGAATCCACCCCTCCACTTT	CASSPPGGGQNPPLHF
TRBD2	.	TRBV9	TRBJ2-5	TGTGCCAGCAGCGTAGACGGGGTAGCGGGGGTCCAAGAGACCCAGTACTTC	CASSVDGVAGVQETQYF
TRBD2	.	TRBV12-5	TRBJ2-7	TGTGCTAGTGGGTTTACTAGCGGGGGGTTCGGAAGAACCTACGAGCAGTACTTC	CASGFTSGGFGRTYEQYF
TRBD1	.	TRBV5-1	TRBJ1-2	TGCGCCAGCAGCTTCGACCCTCAGGGACAGGGCTATGGCTACACCTTC	CASSFDPQGQGYGYTF
TRBD2	once	TRBV5-1	TRBJ2-1	TGCGCCAGCAGCCTCGCGGGGGGGCTGTCGTTCTTC	CASSLAGGLSFF
TRBD1	.	TRBV6-6	TRBJ1-1	TGTGCCAGCAGGCCCGACAGGGCTAGTACTGAAGCTTTCTTT	CASRPDRASTEAFF
TRBD2	.	TRBV4-1	TRBJ2-4	TGCGCCAGCAGCCTGATGGGACTAGGGGAAAACATTCAGTACTTC	CASSLMGLGENIQYF
.	.	TRBV9	TRBJ2-1	TGTGCCAGCAGCGCCGGGACTCAAGATGAGCAGTTCTTC	CASSAGTQDEQFF
.	.	TRBV4-3	TRBJ1-1	TGCGCCAGCAGCCAAGCGCAGAAAGCTGAAGCTTTCTTT	CASSQAQKAEAFF
.	.	TRBV11-2	TRBJ1-5	TGTGCCAGCAGCCTTACAGGCCAGCCCCAGCATTTT	CASSLTGQPQHF
TRBD1	.	TRBV2	TRBJ2-1	TGTGCCAGCAGTGAGACAGGGGGCTCCTACAATGAGCAGTTCTTC	CASSETGGSYNEQFF
TRBD1	.	TRBV10-3	TRBJ1-2	TGTGCCATCAGAGATACAGGGGTAGACTATGGCTACACCTTC	CAIRDTGVDYGYTF
TRBD1	.	TRBV6-5	TRBJ1-2	TGTGCCAGCATAGCACAGGGGGTTCCTTATGGCTACACCTTC	CASIAQGVPYGYTF
TRBD1	.	TRBV9	TRBJ1-5	TGTGCCAGCAGCGCTGGGGGACAGTCTGGACAGCCCCAGCATTTT	CASSAGGQSGQPQHF
.	.	TRBV6-4	TRBJ1-5	TGTGCCAGCAGTGACAACTACAGGGTGCCCCAGCATTTT	CASSDNYRVPQHF
TRBD1	few	TRBV2	TRBJ2-7	TGTGCCAGCCGGGGTGGGGGACAGGGGGCCGAGCAGTACTTC	CASRGGGQGAEQYF
.	.	TRBV6-6	TRBJ1-1	TGTGCCAGCAGTTACCTTGGCCTCCGCTCGGGCACTGAAGCTTTCTTT	CASSYLGLRSGTEAFF
.	.	TRBV27	TRBJ1-2	TGTGCCAGCAGTTTATCTCTGGGGCGCGGCTACACCTTC	CASSLSLGRGYTF
.	.	TRBV4-2	TRBJ2-2	TGTGCCAGCAGCTCGAACCAACAGGGTGCCGGGGAGCTGTTTTTT	CASSSNQQGAGELFF
.	.	TRBV5-1	TRBJ1-5	TGCGCCAGCAGCTTGGACGGGAAATCGGGTCAGCCCCAGCATTTT	CASSLDGKSGQPQHF
TRBD1	.	TRBV2	TRBJ2-3	TGTGCCAGCAGTGAAGCGCTAGGGACAGGGACGACAGATACGCAGTATTTT	CASSEALGTGTTDTQYF
.	.	TRBV10-1	TRBJ1-1	TGCGCCAGCAGTGAAAATGGCGGGTACACTGAAGCTTTCTTT	CASSENGGYTEAFF
.	once	TRBV5-1	TRBJ1-1	TGCGCCAGCAGCCCCGGCACCAGGGAAGGCACTGAAGCTTTCTTT	CASSPGTREGTEAFF
.	.	TRBV6-5	TRBJ2-2	TGTGCCAGCAGTCCCCAAGGGGTGTTTGCCGGGGAGCTGTTTTTT	CASSPQGVFAGELFF
.	.	TRBV4-2	TRBJ1-5	TGTGCCAGCAGCCAAGTTTGGGCAGTCCGTCAGCCCCAGCATTTT	CASSQVWAVRQPQHF
TRBD1	.	TRBV12-3/TRBV12-4	TRBJ1-2	TGTGCCAGCAGTCACGACAGGGGGGATGGCTACACCTTC	CASSHDRGDGYTF
.	.	TRBV5-4	TRBJ1-6	TGTGCCAGCAGCTGGGGGGGGTACTCCTATAATTCACCCCTCCACTTT	CASSWGGYSYNSPLHF
.	.	TRBV27	TRBJ1-1	TGTGCCAGCAGTTTAGGGTCCAGGGATCGGGCTTTCTTT	CASSLGSRDRAFF
.	.	TRBV3-1/TRBV3-2	TRBJ2-3	TGTGCCAGCAGCCAAGATGTAATTCTTTTT	CASSQDVILF
TRBD1	.	TRBV23-1	TRBJ1-2	TGCGCCAGCGGCCAGGGGGACGGCTACACCTTC	CASGQGDGYTF
TRBD2	.	TRBV6-5	TRBJ2-5	TGTGCCAGCAGTTACCGCGGGGGAGTACGAGAGACCCAGTACTTC	CASSYRGGVRETQYF
TRBD1	.	TRBV2	TRBJ1-2	TGTGCCAGCAGTGAAGTAACAGGGGCCTCCCGGGACACCTTC	CASSEVTGASRDTF
TRBD1	.	TRBV3-1/TRBV3-2	TRBJ1-6	TGTGCCAGCAGCCGGACAGGGGATGATTCACCCCTCCACTTT	CASSRTGDDSPLHF
.	.	TRBV7-9	TRBJ1-2	TGTGCCAGCAGCTTAGACTTAGGACAAGACTATGGCTACACCTTC	CASSLDLGQDYGYTF
.	.	TRBV2	TRBJ2-3	TGTGCCAGCACCGGAAAAGGGTCGGGAAACACAGATACGCAGTATTTT	CASTGKGSGNTDTQYF
TRBD2	.	TRBV6-5	TRBJ2-3	TGTGCCAGCAGTCTCCTAGCGGGGGGGATGGATACGCAGTATTTT	CASSLLAGGMDTQYF
.	.	TRBV5-4	TRBJ1-1	TGTGCCAGCAGCTTGGGGTTTGTCGGGACTCTGAACACTGAAGCTTTCTTT	CASSLGFVGTLNTEAFF
.	few	TRBV27	TRBJ2-1	TGTGCCAGCAGTTTATGGCCGAGAGAGGGCAATGAGCAGTTCTTC	CASSLWPREGNEQFF
TRBD1	.	TRBV5-1	TRBJ1-1	TGCGCCAGCAGCCCTACTACAGGGGGCGGTTCACTTGAAGCTTTCTTT	CASSPTTGGGSLEAFF
.	.	TRBV30	TRBJ2-1	TGTGCCTCTTACAGGGGGGGTCATGAGCAGTTCTTC	CASYRGGHEQFF
.	.	TRBV6-4	TRBJ2-1	TGTGCCGGCCACAATGAGCAGTTCTTC	CAGHNEQFF
.	.	TRBV3-1/TRBV3-2	TRBJ1-6	TGTGCCAGCAGCCGAAGGGGTGTTAGCTCACCCCTCCACTTT	CASSRRGVSSPLHF
.	.	TRBV3-1/TRBV3-2	TRBJ1-1	TGTGCCAGCAGCCAAGCAAGAGAGAACACTGAAGCTTTCTTT	CASSQARENTEAFF
.	once	TRBV11-2	TRBJ1-2	TGTGCCAGCAGCTTAGAGGCTCAGGGGAGTAGTGGGGGCGGCTACACCTTC	CASSLEAQGSSGGGYTF
.	.	TRBV11-2	TRBJ1-1	TGTGCCAGCACCCTTAACAGGGCGGCCACTGAAGCTTTCTTT	CASTLNRAATEAFF
TRBD1	.	TRBV13	TRBJ2-3	TGTGCCAGCAGCTCGTACAGGGGTAGTCGCACAGATACGCAGTATTTT	CASSSYRGSRTDTQYF
.	.	TRBV5-1	TRBJ1-5	TGCGCCAGCAGTCCGCGGGGGGATCAGCCCCAGCATTTT	CASSPRGDQPQHF
TRBD2	.	TRBV3-1/TRBV3-2	TRBJ2-7	TGTGCCAGCAGCCATAGCACAGCGGGGGAAACCTCCTACGAGCAGTACTTC	CASSHSTAGETSYEQYF
.	.	TRBV19	TRBJ1-5	TGTGCCAGTAGTATCCAGGGAGGGCAGCCCCAGCATTTT	CASSIQGGQPQHF